A selection of T cell receptor beta chains follows, all from one sample in a study of identical twins' blood T cells. From the 5' RACE reads, TCRdb called clonotypes with MiXCR, one entry per CDR3 protein. The table records around 380,000 distinct CDR3 sequences, over 25% of them present only once. The sample comprised PBMCs. The source of these receptors is a woman aged 18-49 years in good health. The CDR3 runs from the conserved cysteine through the conserved F or W. D genes are given only for firm matches. Clone size is not always given. Where it is, it says once, few, many or a class for expanded clones.

v_call	d_call	clone_size	j_call	cdr3_nt	cdr3_aa
TRBV20-1	NA	NA	TRBJ2-1	TGCAGTGCTGGGTTCTACAATGAGCAGTTCTTC	CSAGFYNEQFF
TRBV20-1	NA	NA	TRBJ1-2	TGCAGTGCTAGGCCCAGAAGATCTAACTATGGCTACACCTTC	CSARPRRSNYGYTF
TRBV9	NA	NA	TRBJ1-2	TGTGCCAGCAGCGTAGCAGGAGTACAGGGCTACACCTTC	CASSVAGVQGYTF
TRBV6-5	TRBD2	NA	TRBJ2-1	TGTGCCAGCAGTTACTCCGGCGGGAGTTGGGATGAGCAGTTCTTC	CASSYSGGSWDEQFF
TRBV12-3/TRBV12-4	NA	few	TRBJ1-1	TGTGCCAGCAGTCACTGGAGCGGTCCGAACACTGAAGCTTTCTTT	CASSHWSGPNTEAFF
TRBV3-1	TRBD2	many	TRBJ2-3	TGTGCCAGCAGCCACACTAGCGGGATAGATACGCAGTATTTT	CASSHTSGIDTQYF
TRBV7-9	NA	few	TRBJ1-3	TGTGCCAGCAGCTTAGCCGGGAGCCCTGGAAACACCATATATTTT	CASSLAGSPGNTIYF
TRBV7-9	NA	NA	TRBJ1-6	TGTGCCAGCAGCTTGCGGACTTCACCCCTCCACTTT	CASSLRTSPLHF
TRBV20-1	NA	many	TRBJ1-5	TGCAGTGCTAAGGGAGTATCCCTAAAACCCCTTAATCAGCCCCAGCATTTT	CSAKGVSLKPLNQPQHF
TRBV29-1	NA	few	TRBJ1-1	TGCAGCGCTAGGCAGTTTGAGACTGAAGCTTTCTTT	CSARQFETEAFF
TRBV20-1	NA	NA	TRBJ2-3	TGCAGGGCTAGTCGGGGCGGGGTCACAGATACGCAGTATTTT	CRASRGGVTDTQYF
TRBV29-1	TRBD2	few	TRBJ2-1	TGCAGCGTCATTAGCGGGAATAGCTACAATGAGCAGTTCTTC	CSVISGNSYNEQFF
TRBV11-2	NA	NA	TRBJ1-4	TGTGCCAGCAGCCTCGGGACAAAAAATGAAAAACTGTTTTTT	CASSLGTKNEKLFF
TRBV9	NA	NA	TRBJ1-3	TGTGCCAGCAGCGTAGGAAGTGGGACCGAAAACACCATATATTTT	CASSVGSGTENTIYF
TRBV5-1	NA	few	TRBJ1-3	TGCGCCAGCAGGACAGATGGTTCTGGAAACACCATATATTTT	CASRTDGSGNTIYF
TRBV5-6	TRBD1	NA	TRBJ1-6	TGTGCCAGCAGCTTGATACAGGGGGATTCACCCCTCCACTTT	CASSLIQGDSPLHF
TRBV5-5	TRBD2	NA	TRBJ2-1	TGTGCCAGCAGCTTATTAGCGGGAGGCAATGAGCAGTTCTTC	CASSLLAGGNEQFF
TRBV20-1	TRBD1	NA	TRBJ1-6	TGCAGTGCTACAGAGGACAGGTCGGGTTCACCCCTCCACTTT	CSATEDRSGSPLHF
TRBV27	TRBD2	NA	TRBJ2-1	TGTGCCAGCAGTTTCGTGACTAGCGGACACAATGAGCAGTTCTTC	CASSFVTSGHNEQFF
TRBV7-9	TRBD2	few	TRBJ2-1	TGTGCCAGCAGCTCTCCAGGTAGCGGGGGGTCCTACAATGAGCAGTTCTTC	CASSSPGSGGSYNEQFF
TRBV29-1	NA	once	TRBJ2-1	TGCAGCGCCGGGACTAGGGGGCGAAGTGATGATGAGCAGTTCTTC	CSAGTRGRSDDEQFF
TRBV7-9	NA	NA	TRBJ2-3	TGTGCCAGCAGCTTGAGGACCTCTAGCACAGATACGCAGTATTTT	CASSLRTSSTDTQYF
TRBV25-1	NA	few	TRBJ1-3	TGTGCCAGCAGCATTTGGACAGTTAGAGCTGGAAACACCATATATTTT	CASSIWTVRAGNTIYF
TRBV19	NA	NA	TRBJ2-1	TGTGCCAATAGTATATTTCCAAATGAGCAGTTCTTC	CANSIFPNEQFF
TRBV6-2/TRBV6-3	NA	NA	TRBJ1-5	TGTGCCAGCAGCGCCGAGGGGACAAGTAGCAATCAGCCCCAGCATTTT	CASSAEGTSSNQPQHF
TRBV20-1	NA	few	TRBJ2-7	TGCAGTGCTAAAAACAGGGAATACGAGCAGTACTTC	CSAKNREYEQYF
TRBV19	NA	NA	TRBJ1-6	TGTGCCAGCGCGGATACAGGGAGCTCCTATAATTCACCCCTCCACTTT	CASADTGSSYNSPLHF
TRBV24-1	NA	NA	TRBJ1-2	TGTGCCACCAGTGACCCCCACGGCTACACCTTC	CATSDPHGYTF
TRBV13	TRBD2	NA	TRBJ2-1	TGTGCCAGCAGCTTGGGACTAGCGAGGAATGAGCAGTTCTTC	CASSLGLARNEQFF
TRBV2	NA	few	TRBJ2-1	TGTGCCAGCAGTGAAGGTGGGATACCCTACAATGAGCAGTTCTTC	CASSEGGIPYNEQFF
TRBV7-9	NA	few	TRBJ2-2	TGTGCCAGCGGGGTGGGGGGCCCCGCGAACACCGGGGAGCTGTTTTTT	CASGVGGPANTGELFF
TRBV20-1	TRBD1	NA	TRBJ2-3	TGCAGTGCGTGGGACAGAAGCACAGATACGCAGTATTTT	CSAWDRSTDTQYF
TRBV9	TRBD2	NA	TRBJ2-1	TGTGCCAGCAGCGTAGGGACTAGCCCCAACAATGAGCAGTTCTTC	CASSVGTSPNNEQFF
TRBV10-3	NA	few	TRBJ1-2	TGTGCCATCAGTACGGACAGTGAGCTCTATGGCTACACCTTC	CAISTDSELYGYTF
TRBV9	NA	NA	TRBJ1-1	TGTGCCAGCAGCCAGGATTGGAAGAACACTGAAGCTTTCTTT	CASSQDWKNTEAFF
TRBV5-1	NA	NA	TRBJ1-1	TGCGCCAGCAGCTCCGGACAGACGAGCGAAGCTTTCTTT	CASSSGQTSEAFF
TRBV20-1	NA	few	TRBJ2-3	TGCAGTGCTAGAGATCAGCTGACAGATACGCAGTATTTT	CSARDQLTDTQYF
TRBV21-1	NA	few	TRBJ1-2	TGTGCCAGCAGCAAAATTACAGGCTATGGCTACACCTTC	CASSKITGYGYTF
TRBV10-3	TRBD1	few	TRBJ1-4	TGTGCCATCAGTGACCAAGAGACAGGGGGCATTGAAAAACTGTTTTTT	CAISDQETGGIEKLFF
TRBV4-1	NA	NA	TRBJ2-3	TGCGCCAGCATCCGAATGACAGAAGCAGATACGCAGTATTTT	CASIRMTEADTQYF